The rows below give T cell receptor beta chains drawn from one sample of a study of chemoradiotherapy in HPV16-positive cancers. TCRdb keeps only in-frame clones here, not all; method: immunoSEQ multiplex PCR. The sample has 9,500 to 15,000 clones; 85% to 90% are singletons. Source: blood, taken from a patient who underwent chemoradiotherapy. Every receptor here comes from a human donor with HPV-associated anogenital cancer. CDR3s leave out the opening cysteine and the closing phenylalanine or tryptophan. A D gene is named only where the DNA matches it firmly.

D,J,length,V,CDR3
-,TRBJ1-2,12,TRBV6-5,ASSYSRGKGGYT
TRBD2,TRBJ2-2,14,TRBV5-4,ASSLGPGRVTGELF
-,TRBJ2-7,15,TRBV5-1,ASSFVLLEGGSYEQY
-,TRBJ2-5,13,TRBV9,ASSVESVLWETQY
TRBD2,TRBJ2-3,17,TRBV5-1,ASSLDSISGGAWIDTQY
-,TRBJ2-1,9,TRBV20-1,SARLYNEQF
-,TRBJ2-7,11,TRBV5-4,ASSPGPTAEQY
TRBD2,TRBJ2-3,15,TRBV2,ASSHRTSGDSTDTQY
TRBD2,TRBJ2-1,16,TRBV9,ASSAGTSGGAGYNEQF
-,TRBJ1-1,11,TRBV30,ASTKGGNTEAF
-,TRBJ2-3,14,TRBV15,ATSRDLRGPPGTQY
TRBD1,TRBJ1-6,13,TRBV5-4,ASSPGTAINSPLH
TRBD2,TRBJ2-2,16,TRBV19,ASAERLAGPLNTGELF
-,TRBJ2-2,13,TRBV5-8,ASCSWGAGTGELF
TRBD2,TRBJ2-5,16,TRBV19,ASSIRRLAGGPQETQY
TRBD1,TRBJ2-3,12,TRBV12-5,ASGHRDRGDTQY
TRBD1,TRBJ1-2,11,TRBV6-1,ASRRQGGYGYT
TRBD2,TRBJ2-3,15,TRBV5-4,ASSLLTSGGGPDTQY
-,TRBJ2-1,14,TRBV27,ASSLEVASSYNEQF
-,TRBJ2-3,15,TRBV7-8,ASSLGFGTTSTDTQY
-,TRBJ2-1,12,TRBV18,ASSPRSSYNEQF
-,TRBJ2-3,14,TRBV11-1,ASSLTGWTSTDTQY
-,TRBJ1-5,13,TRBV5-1,ASSLEASSNQPQH
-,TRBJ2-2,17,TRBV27,ASRLRRGGLRQGTGELF
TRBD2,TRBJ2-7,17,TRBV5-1,ASSLEPGLAGGRSYEQY
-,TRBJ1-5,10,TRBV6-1,ASRGVNQPQH
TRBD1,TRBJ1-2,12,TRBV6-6,ASTRTGTNYGYT
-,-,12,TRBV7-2,ASSLDRRTREQY
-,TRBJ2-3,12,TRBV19,ASSIRYGTDTQY
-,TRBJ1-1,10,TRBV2,ASTFRVPEAF
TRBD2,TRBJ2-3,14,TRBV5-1,ASSKLAGGTTDTQY
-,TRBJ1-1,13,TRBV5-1,ASSLETMGNTEAF
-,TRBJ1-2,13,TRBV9,ASSGADGTAYGYT
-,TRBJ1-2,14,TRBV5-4,ASAMGGGRPPDGYT
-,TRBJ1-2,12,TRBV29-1,SATGGIGNYGYT
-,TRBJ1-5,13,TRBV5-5,ASSLGGRGLQPQH
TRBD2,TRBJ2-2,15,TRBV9,ASSVTSGGVQGGELF
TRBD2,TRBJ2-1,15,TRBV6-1,ASSGRDGTSLYNEQF
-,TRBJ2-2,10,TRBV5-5,ASSIGTGELF
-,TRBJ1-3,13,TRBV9,ASSVDGPPGNTIY
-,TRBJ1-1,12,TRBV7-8,ASSLKSGGTEAF
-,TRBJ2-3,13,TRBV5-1,ASSLSTGTTDTQY
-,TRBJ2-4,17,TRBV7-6,ASSPIPGQNRIAKNIQY
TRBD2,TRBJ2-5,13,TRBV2,ASRLSSGGGETQY
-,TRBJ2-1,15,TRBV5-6,ASRRIRWGSSYNEQF
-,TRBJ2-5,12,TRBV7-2,ASSRDWAVETQY
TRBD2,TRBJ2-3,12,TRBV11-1,ASSSRRGADTQY
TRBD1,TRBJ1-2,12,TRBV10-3,AITGQGSSYGYT
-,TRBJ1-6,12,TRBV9,ASSVGEDNSPLH
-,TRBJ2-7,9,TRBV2,ASSELNEQY
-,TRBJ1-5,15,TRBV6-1,ASSEGKGFGLNQPQH
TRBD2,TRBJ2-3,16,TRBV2,ASRHGLAGGLITDTQY
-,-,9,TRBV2,ASSELNEQY
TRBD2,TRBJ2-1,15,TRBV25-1,ASSAGTSGGIYNEQF
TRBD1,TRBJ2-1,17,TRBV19,ASNSSYNPGQGSYNEQF
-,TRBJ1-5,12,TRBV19,ASSIKGGNQPQH
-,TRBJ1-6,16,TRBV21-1,ASSLGQGVRAYNSPLH
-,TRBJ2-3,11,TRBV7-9,ASSSVGGDTQY
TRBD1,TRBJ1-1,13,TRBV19,ASSITGGLNTEAF
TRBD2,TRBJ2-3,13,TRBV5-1,ASMQAGDSTDTQY